This record concerns one T cell receptor beta chain sequence. Its target is not known. One junction end does not reproduce the germline sequence, and a read error may be involved. Graves' hyperthyroidism showing no ophthalmopathy progression within 18 months was considered stable. Recently diagnosed hyperthyroidism of less than 2 months' duration affected patients aged 18 to 65. The sample is drawn from a study of T cells in Graves' hyperthyroidism and ophthalmopathy. Overall study findings and caveats: Blood also contained most expanded thyroid clonotypes above 0.001. Median prediction lead before ophthalmopathy onset was 6.5 months with the model.

RNA transcripts provided the source from which TCR beta CDR3 regions were amplified. Initially, a first-round RT-PCR of the TCR CDR3 employed the HTBI primer set. MiXCR, run by TCRdb on the multiplex PCR reads, gives a single entry per CDR3 protein. The table has about 560,000 distinct CDR3 sequences, 35% to 55% seen once. The receptor was derived from a young woman with Graves' hyperthyroidism. Input material: peripheral blood or thyroid tissue (not recorded which).

The CDR3 DNA reads TGTGCCAGCAGATTAGCGGGAGGGGAGTCAGAGACCCAGTACTTC. Protein sequence: CASRLAGGESETQYF. This chain connects TRBV7-8 to TRBJ2-5; the match to TRBD2 covers 11 bases. This CDR3 region has 15 residues. CDR1 SGHVS and CDR2 FQNEAQ come from the germline V gene.